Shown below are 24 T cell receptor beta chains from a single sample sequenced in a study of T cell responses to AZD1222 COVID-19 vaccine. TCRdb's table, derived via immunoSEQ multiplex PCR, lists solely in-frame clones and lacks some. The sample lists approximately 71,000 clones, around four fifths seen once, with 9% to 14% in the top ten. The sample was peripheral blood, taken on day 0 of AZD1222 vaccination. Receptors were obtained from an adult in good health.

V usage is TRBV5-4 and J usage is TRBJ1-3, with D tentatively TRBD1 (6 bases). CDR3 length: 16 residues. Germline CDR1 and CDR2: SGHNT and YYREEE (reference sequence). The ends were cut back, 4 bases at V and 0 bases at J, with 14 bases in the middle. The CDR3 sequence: CASSLGGPSSGNTIYF. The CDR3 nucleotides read TGTGCCAGCAGCCTCGGGGGGCCTTCCTCTGGAAACACCATATATTTT.

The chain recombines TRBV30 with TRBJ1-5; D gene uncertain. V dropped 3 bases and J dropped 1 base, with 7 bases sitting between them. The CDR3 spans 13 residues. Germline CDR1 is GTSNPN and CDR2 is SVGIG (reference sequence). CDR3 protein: CAWSHDSNQPQHF. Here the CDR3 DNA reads TGTGCCTGGAGCCACGACAGCAATCAGCCCCAGCATTTT.

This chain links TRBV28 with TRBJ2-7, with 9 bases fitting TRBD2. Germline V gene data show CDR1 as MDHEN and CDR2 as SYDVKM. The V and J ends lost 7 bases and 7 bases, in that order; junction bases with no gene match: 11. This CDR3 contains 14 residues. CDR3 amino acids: CASTHLAGSEEQYF. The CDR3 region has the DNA TGTGCCAGCACCCATCTAGCGGGGAGCGAGGAGCAGTACTTC.

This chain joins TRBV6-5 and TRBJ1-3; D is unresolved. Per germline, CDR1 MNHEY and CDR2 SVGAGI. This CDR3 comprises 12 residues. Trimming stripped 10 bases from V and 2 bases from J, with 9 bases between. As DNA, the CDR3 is TGTGCCATCCGTAGTCCTGGAAACACCATATATTTT. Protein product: CAIRSPGNTIYF.

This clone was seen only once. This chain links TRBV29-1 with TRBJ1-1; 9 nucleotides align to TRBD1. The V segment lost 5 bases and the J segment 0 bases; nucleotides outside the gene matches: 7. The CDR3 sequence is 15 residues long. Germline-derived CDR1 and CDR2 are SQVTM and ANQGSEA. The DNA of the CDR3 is TGCAGCGTTCCTCCCGGGACAGGGTTGAACACTGAAGCTTTCTTT. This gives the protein CSVPPGTGLNTEAFF.

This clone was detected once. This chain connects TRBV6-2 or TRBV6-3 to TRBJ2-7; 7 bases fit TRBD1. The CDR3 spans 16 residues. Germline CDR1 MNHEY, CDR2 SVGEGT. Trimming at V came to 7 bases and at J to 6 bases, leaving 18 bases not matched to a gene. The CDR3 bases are TGTGCCAGCACCCCAGACCGGGACAGAGCCCCCCTCGAGCAGTACTTC. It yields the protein CASTPDRDRAPLEQYF.

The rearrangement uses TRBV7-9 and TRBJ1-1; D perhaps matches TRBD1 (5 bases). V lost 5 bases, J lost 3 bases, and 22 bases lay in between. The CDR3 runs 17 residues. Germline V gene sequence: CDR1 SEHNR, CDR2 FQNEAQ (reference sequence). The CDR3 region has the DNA TGTGCCAGCAGCCCAGGGCGGGTTTTAAGTGCGTACACTGAAGCTTTCTTT. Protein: CASSPGRVLSAYTEAFF.

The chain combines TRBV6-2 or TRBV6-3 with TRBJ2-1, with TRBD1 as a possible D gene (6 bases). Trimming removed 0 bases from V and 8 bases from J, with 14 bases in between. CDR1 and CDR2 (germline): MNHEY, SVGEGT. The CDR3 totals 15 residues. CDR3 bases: TGTGCCAGCAGTTACTCCGGGACAATAGGGGATGAGCAGTTCTTC. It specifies CASSYSGTIGDEQFF.

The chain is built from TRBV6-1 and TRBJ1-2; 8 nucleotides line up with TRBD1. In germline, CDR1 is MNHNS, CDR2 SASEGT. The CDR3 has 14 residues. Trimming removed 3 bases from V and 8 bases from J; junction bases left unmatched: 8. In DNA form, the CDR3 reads TGTGCCAGCAGTGACCCGGGACAGGTGCGCGGCTACACCTTC. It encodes CASSDPGQVRGYTF.

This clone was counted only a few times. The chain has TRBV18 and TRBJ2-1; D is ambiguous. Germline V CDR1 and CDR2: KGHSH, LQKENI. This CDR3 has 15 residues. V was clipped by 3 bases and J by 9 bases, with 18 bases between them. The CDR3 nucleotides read TGTGCCAGCTCACCGGCCGAGTGGAAATTGGGTGAGCAGTTCTTC. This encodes CASSPAEWKLGEQFF.

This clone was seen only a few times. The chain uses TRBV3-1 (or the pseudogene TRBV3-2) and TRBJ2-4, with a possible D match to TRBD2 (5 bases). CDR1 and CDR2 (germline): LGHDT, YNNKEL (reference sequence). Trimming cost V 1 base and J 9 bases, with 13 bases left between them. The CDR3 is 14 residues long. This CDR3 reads CASSQVRGTGIQYF. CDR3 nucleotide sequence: TGTGCCAGCAGCCAAGTTCGGGGAACGGGCATTCAGTACTTC.

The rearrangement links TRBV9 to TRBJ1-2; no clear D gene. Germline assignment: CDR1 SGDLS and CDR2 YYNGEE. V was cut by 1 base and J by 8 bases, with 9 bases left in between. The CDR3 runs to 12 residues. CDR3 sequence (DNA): TGTGCCAGCAGCGTATATGGTTGGGGCTACACCTTC. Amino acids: CASSVYGWGYTF. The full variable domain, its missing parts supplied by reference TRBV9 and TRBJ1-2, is DSGVTQTPKHLITATGQRVTLRCSPRSGDLSVYWYQQSLDQGLQFLIQYYNGEERAKGNILERFSAQQFPDLHSELNLSSLELGDSALYFCASSVYGWGYTFGSGTRLTVV.

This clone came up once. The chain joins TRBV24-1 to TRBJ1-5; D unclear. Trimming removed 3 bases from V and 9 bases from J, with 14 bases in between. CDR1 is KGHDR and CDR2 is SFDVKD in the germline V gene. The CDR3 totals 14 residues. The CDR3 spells CATSDGRNSRPQHF. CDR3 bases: TGTGCCACCAGTGATGGACGCAACTCACGGCCCCAGCATTTT.

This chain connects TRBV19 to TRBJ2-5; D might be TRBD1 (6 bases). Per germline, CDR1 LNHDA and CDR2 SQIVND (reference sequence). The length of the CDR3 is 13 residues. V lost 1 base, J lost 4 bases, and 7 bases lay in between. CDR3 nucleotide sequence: TGTGCCAGTAGTATAGGACAGGCAGAGACCCAGTACTTC. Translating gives CASSIGQAETQYF.

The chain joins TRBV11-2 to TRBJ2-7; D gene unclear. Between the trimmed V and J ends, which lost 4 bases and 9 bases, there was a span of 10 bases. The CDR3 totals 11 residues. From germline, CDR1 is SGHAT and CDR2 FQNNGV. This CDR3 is CASSSNHGQYF. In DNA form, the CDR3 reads TGTGCCAGCAGCTCAAACCATGGGCAGTACTTC.

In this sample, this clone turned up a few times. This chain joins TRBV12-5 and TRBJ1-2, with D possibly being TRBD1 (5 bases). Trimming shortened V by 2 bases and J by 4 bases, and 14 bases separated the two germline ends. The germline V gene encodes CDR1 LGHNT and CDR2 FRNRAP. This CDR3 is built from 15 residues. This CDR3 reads CASGLSYDSLYGYTF. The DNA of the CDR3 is TGTGCTAGTGGTTTGTCATACGACAGTCTCTATGGCTACACCTTC.

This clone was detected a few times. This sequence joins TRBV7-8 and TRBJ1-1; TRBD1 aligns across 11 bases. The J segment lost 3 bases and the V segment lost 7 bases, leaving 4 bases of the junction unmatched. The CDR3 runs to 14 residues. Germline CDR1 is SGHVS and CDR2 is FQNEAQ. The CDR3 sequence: CASILDRGHTEAFF. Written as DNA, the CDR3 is TGTGCCAGCATCCTGGACAGGGGGCACACTGAAGCTTTCTTT.

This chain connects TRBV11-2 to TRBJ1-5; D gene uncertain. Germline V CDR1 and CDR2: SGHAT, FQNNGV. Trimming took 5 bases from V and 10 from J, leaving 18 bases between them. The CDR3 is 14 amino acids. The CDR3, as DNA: TGTGCCAGCAGCGCCACTGCCGATCCCAGACCCCAGCATTTT. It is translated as CASSATADPRPQHF.

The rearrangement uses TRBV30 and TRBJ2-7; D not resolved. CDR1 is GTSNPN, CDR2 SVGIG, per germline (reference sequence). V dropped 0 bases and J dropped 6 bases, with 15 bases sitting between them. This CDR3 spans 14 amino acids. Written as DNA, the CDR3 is TGTGCCTGGAGTGTACAAATTTGGCAGTCCGAGCAGTACTTC. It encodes CAWSVQIWQSEQYF. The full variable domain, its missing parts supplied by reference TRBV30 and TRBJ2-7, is SQTIHQWPATLVQPVGSPLSLECTVEGTSNPNLYWYRQAAGRGLQLLFYSVGIGQISSEVPQNLSASRPQDRQFILSSKKLLLSDSGFYLCAWSVQIWQSEQYFGPGTRLTVT.

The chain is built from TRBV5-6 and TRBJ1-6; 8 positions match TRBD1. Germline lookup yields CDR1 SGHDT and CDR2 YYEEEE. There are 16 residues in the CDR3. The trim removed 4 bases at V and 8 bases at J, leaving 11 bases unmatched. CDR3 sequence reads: CASSRIGTGAHSPLHF. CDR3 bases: TGTGCCAGCAGCCGAATCGGGACAGGCGCCCATTCACCCCTCCACTTT.

The chain's CDR3 is CASSLQGMSNQPQHF. In DNA, the CDR3 is TGTGCCAGCAGCTTGCAGGGGATGAGCAATCAGCCCCAGCATTTT. V and J are TRBV5-4 and TRBJ1-5; the D gene is possibly TRBD1 (6 bases). V was clipped by 1 base and J by 1 base, with 9 bases between them. Germline V gene lookup returns CDR1 SGHNT and CDR2 YYREEE (reference sequence). The CDR3 loop spans 15 amino acids.

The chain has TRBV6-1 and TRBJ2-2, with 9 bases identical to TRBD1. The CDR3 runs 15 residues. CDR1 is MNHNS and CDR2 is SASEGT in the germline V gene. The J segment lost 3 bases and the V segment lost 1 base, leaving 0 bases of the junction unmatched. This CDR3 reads CASSEGTGDTGELFF. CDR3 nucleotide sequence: TGTGCCAGCAGTGAAGGGACAGGGGACACCGGGGAGCTGTTTTTT.

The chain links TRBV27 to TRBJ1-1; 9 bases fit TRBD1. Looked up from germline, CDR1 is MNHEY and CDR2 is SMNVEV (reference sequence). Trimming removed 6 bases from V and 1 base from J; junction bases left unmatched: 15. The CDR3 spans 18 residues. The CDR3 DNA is TGTGCCAGCAGAACTAGAGATCCGGGACAGGGCTGGAACACTGAAGCTTTCTTT. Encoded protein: CASRTRDPGQGWNTEAFF.

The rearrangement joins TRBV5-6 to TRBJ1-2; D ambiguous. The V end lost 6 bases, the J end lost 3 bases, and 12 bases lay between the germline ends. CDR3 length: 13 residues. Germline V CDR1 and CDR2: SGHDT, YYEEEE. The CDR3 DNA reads TGTGCCAGCAAGACCTGGCAAGACTATGGCTACACCTTC. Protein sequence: CASKTWQDYGYTF.